Listed below are T cell receptor beta chains from one sample, sequenced in a study of cytomegalovirus exposure and HLA in healthy donors. The assay was immunoSEQ multiplex PCR, and TCRdb's table has in-frame clones only and misses some. The table shows around 150,000 clones, with about 80% occurring only once. The sequencing sample was made of PBMCs. The receptors stem from a woman in her forties or fifties in good health and CMV-seronegative. CDR3s include the opening cysteine and the closing phenylalanine or tryptophan. The order of the fields is V gene, clone size, D gene, J gene, CDR3 protein, CDR3 DNA. D genes are given only for firm matches. Expanded clones are given a class, and other clones once, few, many or no size at all.

TRBV5-1,-,TRBD1,TRBJ2-7,CASSSGQGAAYEQYF,TGCGCCAGCAGCTCCGGACAGGGGGCCGCCTACGAGCAGTACTTC
TRBV9,-,TRBD1,TRBJ2-1,CASSVQDRGLLNEQFF,TGTGCCAGCAGCGTCCAGGACAGGGGGCTGTTAAATGAGCAGTTCTTC
TRBV2,-,TRBD2,TRBJ2-3,CASRGGGGTDTQYF,TGTGCCAGCAGGGGCGGGGGGGGCACAGATACGCAGTATTTT
TRBV5-1,-,TRBD2,TRBJ2-7,CASSQLALAGVSEQYF,TGCGCCAGCAGCCAACTTGCACTAGCGGGAGTAAGCGAGCAGTACTTC
TRBV7-2,-,-,TRBJ2-7,CASSLVRVYEQYF,TGTGCCAGCAGCTTAGTGAGGGTGTACGAGCAGTACTTC
TRBV6-5,-,-,TRBJ2-7,CASSQSYEQYF,TGTGCCAGCAGCCAATCCTACGAGCAGTACTTC
TRBV9,-,-,TRBJ1-2,CASSVDLGTYGYTF,TGTGCCAGCAGCGTAGACCTCGGTACCTATGGCTACACCTTC
TRBV7-9,-,-,TRBJ2-1,CASSLLGTPRYNEQFF,TGTGCCAGCAGCTTACTGGGGACACCCCGTTACAATGAGCAGTTCTTC
TRBV5-1,few,-,TRBJ2-5,CASSLGTKRQETQYF,TGCGCCAGCAGCTTGGGGACAAAAAGGCAAGAGACCCAGTACTTC
TRBV27,-,-,TRBJ2-5,CASRSLRGSETQYF,TGTGCCAGCCGATCATTGCGTGGGAGTGAGACCCAGTACTTC
TRBV19,-,-,TRBJ2-3,CASSISYFPDTQYF,TGTGCCAGTAGTATTTCGTACTTCCCCGATACGCAGTATTTT
TRBV7-9,once,-,TRBJ2-5,CASSASGRETQYF,TGTGCCAGCAGCGCCTCAGGGCGGGAGACCCAGTACTTC
TRBV18,-,-,TRBJ2-7,CASSSWAGEFREQYF,TGTGCCAGCTCGTCGTGGGCAGGGGAGTTCCGCGAGCAGTACTTC
TRBV7-9,few,TRBD2,TRBJ2-7,CASSLNRLAGSNEQYF,TGTGCCAGCAGCCTAAATAGGCTAGCGGGGTCGAACGAGCAGTACTTC
TRBV5-1,-,-,TRBJ2-3,CASLREGLSTDTQYF,TGCGCCAGCTTGAGAGAGGGACTTAGCACAGATACGCAGTATTTT
TRBV6-6,-,-,TRBJ1-1,CASQGVSEAFF,TGTGCCAGCCAAGGGGTGTCTGAAGCTTTCTTT
TRBV2,-,-,TRBJ2-5,CAGRVEETQYF,TGTGCCGGGCGGGTGGAGGAGACCCAGTACTTC
TRBV2,-,-,TRBJ1-4,CASRRDTAGNEKLFF,TGTGCCAGCAGAAGAGACACCGCCGGTAATGAAAAACTGTTTTTT
TRBV5-6,-,-,TRBJ2-7,CASSLQFSTYEQYF,TGTGCCAGCAGCTTACAGTTCAGTACTTACGAGCAGTACTTC
TRBV5-1,-,-,TRBJ2-7,CASSFGRVGSYEQYF,TGCGCCAGCAGCTTTGGCAGGGTAGGGTCCTACGAGCAGTACTTC
TRBV20-1,-,-,TRBJ2-5,CSAHRGETQYF,TGCAGTGCTCACAGAGGGGAGACCCAGTACTTC
TRBV2,-,-,TRBJ2-2,CASIPGTSTGELFF,TGTGCCAGCATTCCAGGCACCTCCACCGGGGAGCTGTTTTTT
TRBV11-2,-,-,TRBJ2-6,CASSPLALSGANVLTF,TGTGCCAGCAGCCCCCTAGCCCTCTCTGGGGCCAACGTCCTGACTTTC
TRBV25-1,-,-,TRBJ1-5,CASSPQGTYQPQHF,TGTGCCAGCAGTCCCCAGGGGACATATCAGCCCCAGCATTTT
TRBV28,-,-,TRBJ1-5,CASSLQRGDQPQHF,TGTGCCAGCAGTTTACAGCGGGGTGATCAGCCCCAGCATTTT
TRBV5-1,-,-,TRBJ1-4,CASSWTVNEKLFF,TGCGCCAGCAGCTGGACAGTTAATGAAAAACTGTTTTTT
TRBV2,-,TRBD2,TRBJ2-4,CASSRSGSLAKNIQYF,TGTGCCAGCAGTCGTAGCGGGAGTTTAGCCAAAAACATTCAGTACTTC
TRBV9,-,TRBD2,TRBJ2-1,CASTPRGGLDQSQFF,TGTGCCAGCACGCCGCGGGGGGGCCTGGATCAATCGCAGTTCTTC
TRBV6-1,-,-,TRBJ1-5,CASSEASPQSGQPQHF,TGTGCCAGCAGTGAAGCGTCCCCCCAGTCGGGGCAGCCCCAGCATTTT
TRBV11-2,-,TRBD1,TRBJ1-1,CASSPRGRGTEAFF,TGTGCCAGCAGCCCTAGGGGGCGTGGCACTGAAGCTTTCTTT
TRBV18,-,TRBD1,TRBJ1-2,CASSPGQDYGYTF,TGTGCCAGCTCACCTGGACAGGACTATGGCTACACCTTC
TRBV11-2,-,-,TRBJ2-3,CASGNQVSDTQYF,TGTGCCAGCGGAAACCAGGTTTCAGATACGCAGTATTTT
TRBV7-9,-,-,TRBJ1-2,CASSLRGPGQSGIYYGYTF,TGTGCCAGCAGCTTACGCGGTCCCGGACAGTCGGGAATCTACTATGGCTACACCTTC
TRBV4-1,-,TRBD2,TRBJ2-2,CASSLYSGSNTGELFF,TGCGCCAGCAGCCTGTATAGCGGGAGTAACACCGGGGAGCTGTTTTTT
TRBV5-1,-,TRBD2,TRBJ2-3,CASSPGWTSPGDTQYF,TGCGCCAGCAGCCCCGGGTGGACTAGCCCGGGAGATACGCAGTATTTT
TRBV9,-,-,TRBJ1-6,CASSVESYNNSPLHF,TGTGCCAGCAGCGTAGAATCTTATAATAATTCACCCCTCCACTTT
TRBV27,-,-,TRBJ1-6,CASSRPGVSPLHF,TGTGCCAGCAGCCGCCCAGGGGTCTCACCCCTCCACTTT
TRBV19,-,-,TRBJ1-3,CASSIQNSGNTIYF,TGTGCCAGTAGTATACAGAACTCTGGAAACACCATATATTTT
TRBV6-5,-,TRBD1,TRBJ1-2,CASKRTGDYGYTF,TGTGCCAGCAAAAGAACAGGGGACTATGGCTACACCTTC
TRBV29-1,-,-,TRBJ2-5,CSVEDPGGAETQYF,TGCAGCGTTGAAGATCCTGGAGGGGCGGAGACCCAGTACTTC